The 15 T cell receptor beta chains below all came from one sample that was sequenced in a study of CD8 T cells in ankylosing spondylitis. TCRdb itself ran the 5' RACE reads through MiXCR, one entry per CDR3 protein. This repertoire shows around 300,000 distinct CDR3 sequences, around 15% found once; its top ten account for around 0.99%. Material: blood, either unsorted or a sorted T cell fraction (not recorded which). These receptor sequences come from a male donor with ankylosing spondylitis or in good health (not recorded which).

This clonotype was observed a handful of times. This rearrangement joins TRBV2 to TRBJ1-1, with 9 bases lining up with TRBD1. The CDR3 runs 16 residues. Trimming at V came to 4 bases and at J to 3 bases, leaving 9 bases not matched to a gene. Per germline, CDR1 SNHLY and CDR2 FYNNEI. The CDR3 region is CASSAHRGRGYTEAFF. The DNA of the CDR3 is TGTGCCAGCAGTGCCCACAGGGGGCGGGGGTACACTGAAGCTTTCTTT.

A few counts support this clonotype. The chain joins TRBV15 to TRBJ1-2; no clear D. Germline CDR1 LNHNV, CDR2 YYDKDF (reference sequence). Trimming removed 0 bases at V and 8 bases at J, with 19 bases between. CDR3 size: 16 residues. CDR3 nucleotides: TGTGCCACCAGCAGAGATCGGTCCCCGGGAGAAGTCGGCTACACCTTC. As protein: CATSRDRSPGEVGYTF. Variable domain in full (rest from reference TRBV15 and TRBJ1-2): DAMVIQNPRYQVTQFGKPVTLSCSQTLNHNVMYWYQQKSSQAPKLLFHYYDKDFNNEADTPDNFQSRRPNTSFCFLDIRSPGLGDTAMYLCATSRDRSPGEVGYTFGSGTRLTVV.

The V gene is TRBV20-1, the J gene TRBJ2-7, with 9 bases that match TRBD2. This CDR3 has 13 amino acids. CDR1 and CDR2 (germline): DFQATT, SNEGSKA (reference sequence). V was clipped by 6 bases and J by 5 bases; unmatched bases: 8. CDR3 residues: CSASGLASDEQYF. The CDR3 nucleotides read TGCAGTGCCTCCGGACTAGCGTCGGACGAGCAGTACTTC.

In nucleotides, the CDR3 is TGTGCCAGCAGTGCCAGGGGGGGGCCCTACAATGAGCAGTTCTTC. It translates to CASSARGGPYNEQFF. This chain joins TRBV12-3 or TRBV12-4 and TRBJ2-1; D possibly uses TRBD1 or TRBD2 (7 bases each). This CDR3 has 15 amino acids. Between the trimmed V and J ends, which lost 5 bases and 2 bases, there was a span of 13 bases.

This clonotype was counted many times. The rearrangement uses TRBV9 and TRBJ2-2, with TRBD1 matching 9 bases. Germline V gives CDR1 SGDLS, CDR2 YYNGEE. V shed 3 bases, J shed 3 bases, and the junction held 6 bases outside the gene matches. The CDR3 is made up of 16 amino acids. CDR3 sequence (DNA): TGTGCCAGCAGCGGGGCGGGGACAGGGTACACCGGGGAGCTGTTTTTT. This sequence encodes CASSGAGTGYTGELFF.

This clonotype was picked up a small number of times. The chain combines TRBV11-1 with TRBJ2-2, with 8 bases lining up with TRBD1. From germline, CDR1 is SGHAT and CDR2 FQDESV (reference sequence). The CDR3 loop spans 17 amino acids. V was clipped by 5 bases and J by 3 bases; unmatched bases: 11. Here the CDR3 reads CASSLSRTGIDTGELFF. The CDR3, as DNA: TGTGCCAGCAGCCTCAGCCGGACAGGGATTGACACCGGGGAGCTGTTTTTT.

This clonotype appeared a single time. The chain has TRBV4-1 and TRBJ2-2, with unresolved D. CDR1 MGHRA and CDR2 YSYEKL come from the germline V gene. V was shortened by 4 bases and J by 4 bases, with 10 bases between the two germline ends. This CDR3 is 14 amino acids long. CDR3 sequence (DNA): TGCGCCAGCAGCCCCCTCGTCAGCACCGGGGAGCTGTTTTTT. Its protein is CASSPLVSTGELFF.

This clonotype has at least ten counts. This chain connects TRBV2 to TRBJ1-3, with unresolved D. This CDR3 region has 12 residues. The germline V gene encodes CDR1 SNHLY and CDR2 FYNNEI. V was cut by 3 bases and J by 7 bases, with 7 bases left in between. The CDR3 DNA reads TGTGCCAGCAGTGAGACTGAGAACACCATATATTTT. The encoded protein is CASSETENTIYF.

This chain connects TRBV4-1 to TRBJ1-2; 7 nucleotides line up with TRBD1. CDR1 MGHRA and CDR2 YSYEKL come from the germline V gene. This CDR3 has 16 residues. Unmatched junction bases numbered 10, after V lost 2 bases and J lost 4 bases. The CDR3 sequence is CASSQPRTGPIYGYTF. CDR3 nucleotide sequence: TGCGCCAGCAGCCAACCCCGGACAGGCCCTATCTATGGCTACACCTTC.

The V call is TRBV12-3 or TRBV12-4, the J call TRBJ1-1; perhaps TRBD1 as D (5 bases). Trimming removed 7 bases at V and 12 bases at J, with 15 bases between. The CDR3 sequence is 11 residues long. The CDR3 spells CASTLGDRTFF. The CDR3 nucleotides are TGTGCCAGCACGCTGGGGGATAGGACTTTCTTT.

The rearrangement joins TRBV7-9 to TRBJ2-1; D call uncertain. V was trimmed by 10 bases and J by 6 bases, leaving 10 bases between them. CDR3 size: 11 residues. Germline lookup yields CDR1 SEHNR and CDR2 FQNEAQ (reference sequence). The CDR3 region is CAIKDSNEQFF. As DNA, the CDR3 is TGTGCCATCAAAGACTCCAATGAGCAGTTCTTC.

This clonotype turned up a few times. The chain carries TRBV24-1 and TRBJ2-2, with 10 bases identical to TRBD1. The junction had 3 bases not matched to a gene; V was cut back by 2 bases and J by 4 bases. This CDR3 is 16 amino acids long. Germline V gives CDR1 KGHDR, CDR2 SFDVKD. The CDR3 coding sequence is TGTGCCACCAGTGATTCCGGGACAGGGGTCACCGGGGAGCTGTTTTTT. It is translated as CATSDSGTGVTGELFF.

This clonotype has more than one count but fewer than ten. The chain recombines TRBV12-3 or TRBV12-4 with TRBJ1-6, with 7 bases lining up with TRBD1. The CDR3 loop spans 13 amino acids. The V and J ends lost 6 bases and 11 bases, in that order; junction bases with no gene match: 7. CDR3: CASRPGGRTPLHF. CDR3 in DNA: TGTGCCAGCAGGCCAGGGGGGAGGACACCCCTCCACTTT.

In its sample, this clonotype was seen a few times. J is TRBJ1-1 and V is TRBV3-1; D is perhaps TRBD1 (5 bases). The V end was cut by 4 bases, the J end by 0 bases, with 12 bases between. Germline CDR1 and CDR2: LGHDT and YNNKEL (reference sequence). This CDR3 contains 15 residues. The CDR3 is CASSPLAGMNTEAFF. CDR3 nucleotide sequence: TGTGCCAGCAGCCCCCTGGCAGGGATGAACACTGAAGCTTTCTTT.

This sequence joins TRBV7-8 and TRBJ2-7; D remains ambiguous. Germline values: CDR1 SGHVS, CDR2 FQNEAQ. CDR3 size: 15 residues. Trimming left V 6 bases short and J 2 bases short, with 17 bases between. The CDR3: CASSRSRTRTYEQYF. The DNA for the CDR3 is TGTGCCAGCAGTCGAAGTCGGACCCGGACCTACGAGCAGTACTTC.